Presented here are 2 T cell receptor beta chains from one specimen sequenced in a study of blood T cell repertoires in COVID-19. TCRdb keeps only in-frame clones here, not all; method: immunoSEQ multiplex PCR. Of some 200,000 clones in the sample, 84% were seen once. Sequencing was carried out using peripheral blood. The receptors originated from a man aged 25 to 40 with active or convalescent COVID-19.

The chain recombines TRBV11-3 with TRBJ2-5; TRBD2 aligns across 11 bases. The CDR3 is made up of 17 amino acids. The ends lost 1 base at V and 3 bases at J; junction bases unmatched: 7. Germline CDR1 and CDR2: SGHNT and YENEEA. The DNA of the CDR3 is TGTGCCAGCAGCTTAGGGACCGGGACTAGCGGAAAAGAGACCCAGTACTTC. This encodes CASSLGTGTSGKETQYF.

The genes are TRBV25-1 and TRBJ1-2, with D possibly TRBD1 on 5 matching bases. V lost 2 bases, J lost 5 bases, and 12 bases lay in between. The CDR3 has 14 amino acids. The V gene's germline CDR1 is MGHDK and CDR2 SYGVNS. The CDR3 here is CASSEGGLMYGYTF. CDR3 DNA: TGTGCCAGCAGTGAAGGGGGACTGATGTATGGCTACACCTTC.